This TCR beta chain appears in the sequencing data of a study of blood T cell repertoires in COVID-19. Study overall: The United States, Italy and Spain provided the acute and convalescent COVID-19 samples. Sample material is recorded as cDNA or gDNA derived from T cells, B-cell-depleted T cells, or PBMCs.

TCRdb keeps only in-frame clones here, not all; method: immunoSEQ multiplex PCR. The profile covers approximately 220,000 clones, with 80% to 90% appearing a single time and 3.8% taken by the ten largest. There are 15 residues in the CDR3. The ends lost 6 bases at V and 1 base at J; junction bases unmatched: 2. Germline V CDR1 and CDR2: SGHTA, FQGNSA. A word on this clone: Other DNA sequences of this sample code for an identical CDR3.

The chain is built from TRBV7-2 and TRBJ2-1; 11 bases line up with TRBD2. This clonotype originated in a woman in her thirties or forties with acute COVID-19. Input material: PBMCs or T cells enriched from blood (not recorded which). The CDR3 nucleotides are TGTGCCAGCAGTTGGACTAGCGGGTCCTACAATGAGCAGTTCTTC. It codes for CASSWTSGSYNEQFF. Complete variable domain (other parts from reference TRBV7-2 and TRBJ2-1): GAGVSQSPSNKVTEKGKDVELRCDPISGHTALYWYRQSLGQGLEFLIYFQGNSAPDKSGLPSDRFSAERTGGSVSTLTIQRTQQEDSAVYLCASSWTSGSYNEQFFGPGTRLTVL.